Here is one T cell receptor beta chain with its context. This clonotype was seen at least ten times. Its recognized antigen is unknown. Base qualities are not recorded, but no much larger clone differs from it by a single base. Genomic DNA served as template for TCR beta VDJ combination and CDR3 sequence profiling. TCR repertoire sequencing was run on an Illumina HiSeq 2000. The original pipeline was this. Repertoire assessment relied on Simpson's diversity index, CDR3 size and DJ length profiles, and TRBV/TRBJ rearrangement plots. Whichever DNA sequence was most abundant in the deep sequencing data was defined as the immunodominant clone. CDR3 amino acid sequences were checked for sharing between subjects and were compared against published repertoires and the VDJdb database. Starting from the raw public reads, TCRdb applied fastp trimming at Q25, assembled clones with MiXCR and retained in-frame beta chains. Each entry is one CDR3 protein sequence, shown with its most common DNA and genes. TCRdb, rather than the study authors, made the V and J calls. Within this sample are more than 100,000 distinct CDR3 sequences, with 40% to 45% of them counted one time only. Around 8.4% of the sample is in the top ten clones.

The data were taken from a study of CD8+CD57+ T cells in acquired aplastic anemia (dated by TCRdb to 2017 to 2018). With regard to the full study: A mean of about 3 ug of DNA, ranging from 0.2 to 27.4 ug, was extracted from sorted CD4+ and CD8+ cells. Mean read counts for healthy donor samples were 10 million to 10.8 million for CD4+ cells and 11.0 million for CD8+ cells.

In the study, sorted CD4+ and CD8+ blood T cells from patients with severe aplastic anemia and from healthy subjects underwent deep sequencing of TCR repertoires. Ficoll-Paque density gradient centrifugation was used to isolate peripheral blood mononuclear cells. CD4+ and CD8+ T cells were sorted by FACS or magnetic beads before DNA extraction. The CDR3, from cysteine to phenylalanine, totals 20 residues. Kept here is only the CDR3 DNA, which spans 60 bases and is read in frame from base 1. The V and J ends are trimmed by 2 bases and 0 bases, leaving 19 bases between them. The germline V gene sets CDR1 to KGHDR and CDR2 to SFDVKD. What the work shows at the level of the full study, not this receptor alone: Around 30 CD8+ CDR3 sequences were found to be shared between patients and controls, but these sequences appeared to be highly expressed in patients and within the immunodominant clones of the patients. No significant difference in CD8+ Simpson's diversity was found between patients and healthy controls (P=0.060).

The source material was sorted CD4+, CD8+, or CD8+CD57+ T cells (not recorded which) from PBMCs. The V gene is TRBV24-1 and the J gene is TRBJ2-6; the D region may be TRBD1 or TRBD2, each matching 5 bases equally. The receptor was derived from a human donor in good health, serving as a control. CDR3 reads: CATSDSILADTSSGANVLTF. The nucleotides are TGTGCCACCAGTGATTCCATTCTGGCGGACACTAGCTCTGGGGCCAACGTCCTGACTTTC.